The entry that follows covers one T cell receptor beta chain sequence. Antigen specificity is unknown. This sample is drawn from a study of T cell responses to AZD1222 COVID-19 vaccine. Libraries were prepared by immunoSEQ multiplex PCR; TCRdb keeps only in-frame clonotypes and omits some of them. The sample includes 75,000 to 90,000 clones, roughly nine tenths of them seen just once. CDR3 size: 16 residues. Germline V CDR1 and CDR2: LGHNA, YSLEER. Trimming removed 0 bases at V and 4 bases at J, with 15 bases between. Broader study findings: Baseline seropositivity occurred in only a handful of AZD1222 recipients. Donors were mostly white British, more females; clonal diversity possibly underestimated. Elevations in Spike-specific TCR breadth and depth followed administration of two AZD1222 doses.

The specimen was peripheral blood, collected on day 0 of AZD1222 vaccination. The source of this sequence is an adult in good health. This chain uses TRBV4-3 with TRBJ2-5; tentatively, D is TRBD2 (5 bases). DNA of the CDR3: TGCGCCAGCAGCCAAGAAGGCCGGGCAGGAGGAGAGACCCAGTACTTC. This gives the protein CASSQEGRAGGETQYF.